These 28 T cell receptor beta chains were sequenced from one sample in a study of shared clonotypes between healthy human individuals. The naive CD8 subset, CD45RO-negative cells positively selected for CCR7, excluded terminally differentiated effector memory CD45RA+ cells. Generated by immunoSEQ multiplex PCR, the TCRdb table keeps only in-frame clones and is missing some. The sample has about 2 million clones; about 95% are singletons. The sequencing sample was made of naive CD8+ T cells sorted from blood. These receptors were collected from a man between 18 and 29 years old in good health.

The gene calls are TRBV11-2 and TRBJ2-3; TRBD2 agrees at 13 bases. The CDR3 is made up of 18 amino acids. In germline, CDR1 is SGHAT, CDR2 FQNNGV. V lost 5 bases, J lost 1 base, and 9 bases stayed unmatched. CDR3 DNA sequence: TGTGCCAGCAGCCAAGGGACTAGCGGGATGAGCGGCACAGATACGCAGTATTTT. Translating gives CASSQGTSGMSGTDTQYF.

The chain couples TRBV19 to TRBJ1-1, with no clear D. The CDR3 covers 17 residues. V was shortened by 7 bases and J by 0 bases, with 21 bases between the two germline ends. Germline V lookup: CDR1 LNHDA, CDR2 SQIVND (reference sequence). The CDR3 DNA is TGTGCCAGTACCTCAGGCAAGCCCACTATATTGAACACTGAAGCTTTCTTT. As protein: CASTSGKPTILNTEAFF.

The gene calls are TRBV7-9 and TRBJ2-4, with 9 positions matching TRBD1. This CDR3 region has 14 residues. Germline V gene data show CDR1 as SEHNR and CDR2 as FQNEAQ (reference sequence). The V segment lost 5 bases and the J segment 8 bases; nucleotides outside the gene matches: 7. The CDR3: CASSQGDREYIQYF. Written as DNA, the CDR3 is TGTGCCAGCAGCCAGGGGGACAGGGAATACATTCAGTACTTC.

The chain carries TRBV5-6 and TRBJ1-2, with a weak D call TRBD1 (5 bases). In germline, CDR1 is SGHDT, CDR2 YYEEEE. The CDR3 is made up of 12 amino acids. V lost 3 bases and J lost 8, with 11 bases in between. The DNA of the CDR3 is TGTGCCAGCAGCTATGGGACGGGCGGCTACACCTTC. It encodes CASSYGTGGYTF.

This clone was seen only once. V and J are TRBV29-1 and TRBJ1-1; D is unclear. Deletions cut 4 bases from V and 4 bases from J, with 7 bases between. Germline V gene data show CDR1 as SQVTM and CDR2 as ANQGSEA. The CDR3 has 11 amino acids. The CDR3 DNA sequence: TGCAGCGTTGTCAGTAGCACTGAAGCTTTCTTT. This translates into CSVVSSTEAFF.

V is TRBV28 and J is TRBJ2-5; D is perhaps TRBD1 (5 bases). The V end lost 6 bases, the J end lost 7 bases, and 21 bases lay between the germline ends. Germline-derived CDR1 and CDR2 are MDHEN and SYDVKM. This CDR3 has 15 residues. The CDR3 DNA reads as TGTGCCAGCAGCCGGAATGGCCAGGGCTCGGCGACCCAGTACTTC. Its translation is CASSRNGQGSATQYF.

The CDR3 reads CASSLAGGALTTGELFF. The CDR3 region has the DNA TGTGCCAGCAGCTTAGCTGGCGGGGCCCTTACCACCGGGGAGCTGTTTTTT. The chain joins TRBV7-6 to TRBJ2-2, with a weak D call TRBD2 (6 bases). CDR3 length equals 17 residues. The germline gives CDR1 SGHVS, CDR2 FNYEAQ. With 0 bases removed from V and 4 bases from J, the gap between germline ends came to 15 bases.

Points on this clone: A much larger clonotype is one base distant, so this may be a read error. The V and J genes are TRBV7-3 and TRBJ2-7, with 7 bases identical to TRBD2. The CDR3 has 13 amino acids. Per the germline V gene, CDR1 is SGHTA and CDR2 is FQGTGA. Trimming took 1 base from V and 4 from J; bases not matched to a gene: 1. The CDR3 DNA follows: TGTGCCAGCAGCTTAAGGCGGGGGTACGAGCAGTACTTC. Its protein is CASSLRRGYEQYF.

On this clone itself: Additional DNA sequences in this sample encode the identical CDR3. The chain employs TRBV19 and TRBJ2-7; possible D gene TRBD2, 5 bases. Germline CDR1 is LNHDA and CDR2 is SQIVND (reference sequence). The germline V and J ends were trimmed by 3 bases and 3 bases, with 9 bases remaining between them. The CDR3 loop spans 13 amino acids. The CDR3 sequence: CASSISADYEQYF. CDR3 nucleotide sequence: TGTGCCAGTAGTATCTCAGCGGACTACGAGCAGTACTTC.

The chain recombines TRBV7-8 with TRBJ2-7; D ambiguous. The germline V gene has CDR1 SGHVS and CDR2 FQNEAQ. V lost 4 bases and J 7 bases, leaving 14 bases between the germline ends. CDR3 length: 13 residues. The CDR3 reads CASSSELLEEQYF. For the CDR3, the DNA is TGTGCCAGCAGCTCGGAACTACTGGAAGAGCAGTACTTC.

The V call is TRBV9, the J call TRBJ2-3; D perhaps matches TRBD2 (6 bases). V shed 3 bases and J shed 2 bases, with 19 bases lying between them. The germline gives CDR1 SGDLS, CDR2 YYNGEE. The CDR3 contains 17 residues. The chain's CDR3 is CASSGTNRGSDTDTQYF. The CDR3 region has the DNA TGTGCCAGCAGCGGGACTAACCGGGGGTCAGACACAGATACGCAGTATTTT.

The chain couples TRBV11-3 to TRBJ2-7; 8 nucleotides align to TRBD1. The CDR3 is 13 amino acids. Germline V lookup: CDR1 SGHNT, CDR2 YENEEA. V shed 3 bases and J 5 bases; nucleotides not matched to a gene: 3. The CDR3 protein is CASSFVQGDEQYF. The DNA for the CDR3 is TGTGCCAGCAGCTTTGTACAGGGGGACGAGCAGTACTTC.

The chain recombines TRBV27 with TRBJ1-3; D unclear. The V gene lost 0 bases and the J gene lost 1 base, with 7 bases spanning the gap. From germline, CDR1 is MNHEY and CDR2 SMNVEV (reference sequence). CDR3 length: 15 amino acids. Written as DNA, the CDR3 is TGTGCCAGCAGTTTATCGGTAGGGTCTGGAAACACCATATATTTT. Residues: CASSLSVGSGNTIYF.

V usage is TRBV4-1 and J usage is TRBJ1-1; a possible D gene is TRBD1 (5 bases). Germline CDR1 MGHRA, CDR2 YSYEKL. Deletions cut 0 bases from V and 3 bases from J, with 11 bases between. This CDR3 region has 15 residues. The DNA for the CDR3 is TGCGCCAGCAGCCAAGACCCAGGGTTGGACACTGAAGCTTTCTTT. It encodes CASSQDPGLDTEAFF.

The gene calls are TRBV7-9 and TRBJ2-1; TRBD2 agrees at 7 bases. Trimming at V came to 4 bases and at J to 4 bases, leaving 1 base not matched to a gene. The CDR3 loop spans 13 amino acids. CDR1 SEHNR and CDR2 FQNEAQ come from the germline V gene (reference sequence). The CDR3 region has the DNA TGTGCCAGCAGCTGGGAGGGATACAATGAGCAGTTCTTC. Encoded protein: CASSWEGYNEQFF. Full variable domain (missing parts from reference TRBV7-9 and TRBJ2-1): DTGVSQNPRHKITKRGQNVTFRCDPISEHNRLYWYRQTLGQGPEFLTYFQNEAQLEKSRLLSDRFSAERPKGSFSTLEIQRTEQGDSAMYLCASSWEGYNEQFFGPGTRLTVL.

Comment on this clone: One end of the junction varies from germline; a read error may be responsible. This chain links TRBV27 with TRBJ1-1; 7 bases are shared with TRBD1. CDR1 and CDR2 from the germline V gene are MNHEY and SMNVEV (reference sequence). The CDR3 runs to 16 residues. CDR3 coding DNA: TGTGCCAGCAGTCCCTGGACAGGCCTCATGAACACTGCAGCTTTCTTT. It specifies CASSPWTGLMNTAAFF.

The chain uses TRBV19 and TRBJ2-7; D remains ambiguous. Trimming cost V 0 bases and J 2 bases, with 11 bases left between them. Germline lookup yields CDR1 LNHDA and CDR2 SQIVND (reference sequence). This CDR3 is 15 amino acids long. The chain's CDR3 is CASSIDLEETYEQYF. In DNA, the CDR3 is TGTGCCAGTAGTATAGATCTAGAGGAAACCTACGAGCAGTACTTC. The full variable domain, with the rest looked up from reference TRBV19 and TRBJ2-7, is DGGITQSPKYLFRKEGQNVTLSCEQNLNHDAMYWYRQDPGQGLRLIYYSQIVNDFQKGDIAEGYSVSREKKESFPLTVTSAQKNPTAFYLCASSIDLEETYEQYFGPGTRLTVT.

The J gene is TRBJ2-7, the V gene TRBV5-8, with no clear D. Per the germline V gene, CDR1 is SGHTS and CDR2 is YDEGEE. This CDR3 is 14 amino acids long. V gave up 2 bases and J gave up 4 bases, with 13 bases separating them. CDR3 residues: CASSFFATRYEQYF. In DNA, the CDR3 is TGTGCCAGCAGCTTCTTCGCGACAAGATACGAGCAGTACTTC.

V is TRBV6-5 and J is TRBJ1-4; perhaps TRBD1 as D (5 bases). Trimming pared 5 bases from V and 7 bases from J, leaving 14 bases between. The CDR3 length is 14 residues. From germline, CDR1 is MNHEY and CDR2 SVGAGI. The CDR3 loop reads CASSLGGESEKLFF. CDR3 in DNA: TGTGCCAGCAGTCTCGGAGGGGAAAGTGAAAAACTGTTTTTT.

The genes are TRBV7-9 and TRBJ2-5; 9 bases map to TRBD1. V gave up 5 bases and J gave up 5 bases; unmatched junction bases: 9. This CDR3 is built from 15 residues. The V gene's germline CDR1 is SEHNR and CDR2 FQNEAQ (reference sequence). The chain's CDR3 is CASSGGQGYLETQYF. The CDR3 coding sequence is TGTGCCAGCAGCGGTGGACAGGGGTATTTGGAGACCCAGTACTTC.

Here the CDR3 reads CASSLELGPGAQYF. The CDR3 coding sequence is TGCGCCAGCAGCTTGGAGCTCGGGCCGGGCGCGCAGTATTTT. The chain uses TRBV5-1 and TRBJ2-3; the D is unclear. V lost 0 bases and J lost 10, with 15 bases in between. The germline CDR1 and CDR2 sequences are SGHRS and YFSETQ. The CDR3 is 14 residues long. Full variable domain (outside the CDR3, taken from reference TRBV5-1 and TRBJ2-3): KAGVTQTPRYLIKTRGQQVTLSCSPISGHRSVSWYQQTPGQGLQFLFEYFSETQRNKGNFPGRFSGRQFSNSRSEMNVSTLELGDSALYLCASSLELGPGAQYFGPGTRLTVL.

The gene calls are TRBV4-1 and TRBJ1-1, with a possible D match to TRBD1 (5 bases). The CDR3 is 15 residues long. V dropped 4 bases and J dropped 1 base, with 13 bases sitting between them. Germline V gives CDR1 MGHRA, CDR2 YSYEKL. The DNA for the CDR3 is TGCGCCAGCAGCCCCTCGGGGGTGGGGAACACTGAAGCTTTCTTT. Amino acids: CASSPSGVGNTEAFF.

V and J are TRBV15 and TRBJ1-1; D possibly corresponds to TRBD1 (5 bases). Germline CDR1 and CDR2: LNHNV and YYDKDF (reference sequence). This CDR3 spans 12 amino acids. The germline V and J ends were trimmed by 9 bases and 0 bases, with 8 bases remaining between them. The CDR3 region is CATGALNTEAFF. The DNA of the CDR3 is TGTGCCACTGGGGCCCTGAACACTGAAGCTTTCTTT.

V is TRBV6-5 and J is TRBJ2-7; 7 nucleotides match TRBD1. With 6 bases clipped from V and 7 bases from J, the junction kept 12 bases outside the gene matches. Germline assignment: CDR1 MNHEY and CDR2 SVGAGI. This CDR3 comprises 14 residues. The CDR3 bases are TGTGCCAGCAGCCTGACCGGGACAGCTAGTGAGCAGTACTTC. Protein sequence: CASSLTGTASEQYF.

This sequence joins TRBV7-9 and TRBJ2-5, with a tentative D call TRBD2 (5 bases). V shed 4 bases and J shed 5 bases, with 20 bases lying between them. Germline assignment: CDR1 SEHNR and CDR2 FQNEAQ (reference sequence). The CDR3 runs 16 residues. The CDR3 bases are TGTGCCAGCAGCTCGGCCCGGGATCTAAAAGGGGAGACCCAGTACTTC. This codes for CASSSARDLKGETQYF.

With regard to this clone: The same CDR3 arises from other DNA sequences in this sample as well. The chain employs TRBV4-1 and TRBJ1-2; no reliable D call. Germline CDR1 is MGHRA and CDR2 is YSYEKL. V lost 1 base to trimming and J lost 2 bases, with 8 bases between them. CDR3 length: 14 amino acids. In DNA, the CDR3 is TGCGCCAGCAGCCAAGGCGAGGGAAACTATGGCTACACCTTC. As protein: CASSQGEGNYGYTF.

The chain employs TRBV7-8 and TRBJ2-7; D could derive from TRBD1 or TRBD2 (5 bases each). Looked up from germline, CDR1 is SGHVS and CDR2 is FQNEAQ. Trimming shortened V by 5 bases and J by 1 base, and 18 bases separated the two germline ends. The CDR3 consists of 16 residues. For the CDR3, the DNA is TGTGCCAGCAGCGAAAAACGGGACGGTTTATCCTACGAGCAGTACTTC. It yields the protein CASSEKRDGLSYEQYF.

Regarding this clone: Just one base apart from a much larger clone, this may be a read error. The same CDR3 also results from other DNA sequences found in this sample. V usage is TRBV13 and J usage is TRBJ1-1; D is uncertain. Trimming removed 1 base from V and 1 base from J, with 7 bases in between. Germline CDR1 reads PRHDT; CDR2 reads FYEKMQ (reference sequence). The CDR3 runs to 14 residues. CDR3 in DNA: TGTGCCAGCAGCTTAGAGGGAGAGAACACTGAAGCTTTCTTT. Translation gives CASSLEGENTEAFF.